The next 12 T cell receptor beta chains were all read from a single sample in a study of blood T cell repertoires in COVID-19. TCRdb's copy holds only in-frame clones and misses some; the assay was immunoSEQ multiplex PCR. The repertoire holds 200,000 to 250,000 clones, with roughly 88% as singletons. Sequences were obtained from peripheral blood. The receptors were gathered from a man aged 80 or over with acute or convalescent COVID-19.

The rearrangement uses TRBV19 and TRBJ2-3, with 9 bases aligning to TRBD1. With 3 bases clipped from V and 3 bases from J, the junction kept 10 bases outside the gene matches. The CDR3 is 17 amino acids. Germline lookup yields CDR1 LNHDA and CDR2 SQIVND (reference sequence). DNA for the CDR3: TGTGCCAGTAGTATCGGCGGGACAGGGTGGGGGACAGATACGCAGTATTTT. This sequence encodes CASSIGGTGWGTDTQYF.

This rearrangement joins TRBV28 to TRBJ2-1; 10 bases line up with TRBD2. This CDR3 comprises 17 residues. Germline V gives CDR1 MDHEN, CDR2 SYDVKM. V dropped 3 bases and J dropped 11; count of bases not matched to a gene: 16. DNA of the CDR3: TGTGCCAGCAGTTTTATCGGGCTAGCGGGAGTTAGGAGGAAGCAGTTCTTC. Amino acid sequence: CASSFIGLAGVRRKQFF.

V and J are TRBV19 and TRBJ1-1; D is ambiguous. Germline CDR1 reads LNHDA; CDR2 reads SQIVND (reference sequence). V was clipped by 7 bases and J by 1 base, with 10 bases between them. CDR3 size: 13 residues. CDR3 protein: CASTRHSNTEAFF. The CDR3 DNA reads as TGTGCCAGTACGAGACACTCGAACACTGAAGCTTTCTTT.

This chain joins TRBV19 and TRBJ1-5; 9 nucleotides align to TRBD1. Trimming cost V 4 bases and J 3 bases; bases outside gene matches: 7. Germline assignment: CDR1 LNHDA and CDR2 SQIVND (reference sequence). CDR3 size: 16 residues. This chain's CDR3 is CASSSYGQGINQPQHF. The CDR3 coding sequence is TGTGCCAGTAGTAGTTACGGACAGGGGATCAATCAGCCCCAGCATTTT.

This clone has a handful of counts. The J gene is TRBJ1-1, the V gene TRBV18; D is possibly TRBD1 (5 bases). Germline V lookup: CDR1 KGHSH, CDR2 LQKENI. CDR3 length: 17 amino acids. With 1 base removed from V and 5 bases from J, the gap between germline ends came to 20 bases. The CDR3 loop reads CASSPLGKRDLTTEAFF. The CDR3 nucleotides are TGTGCCAGCTCACCACTGGGAAAACGGGACTTAACAACTGAAGCTTTCTTT.

V usage is TRBV5-1 and J usage is TRBJ2-3; no reliable D call. This CDR3 has 15 amino acids. V shed 4 bases and J shed 0 bases, with 12 bases lying between them. Germline CDR1 SGHRS, CDR2 YFSETQ. As DNA, the CDR3 is TGCGCCAGCAGCCCCAACGCACTTAGCACAGATACGCAGTATTTT. Protein sequence: CASSPNALSTDTQYF.

The chain combines TRBV5-5 with TRBJ1-3; 7 bases map to TRBD1. This CDR3 has 17 amino acids. Trimming removed 4 bases from V and 0 bases from J; junction bases left unmatched: 10. Germline V gene lookup returns CDR1 SGHKS and CDR2 YYEKEE (reference sequence). In DNA, the CDR3 is TGTGCCAGCAGCCCCTCGGGAAGGGGGCGCTCTGGAAACACCATATATTTT. This encodes CASSPSGRGRSGNTIYF.

This rearrangement joins TRBV2 to TRBJ1-1, with unresolved D. Trimming stripped 6 bases from V and 1 base from J, with 12 bases between. Germline CDR1 reads SNHLY; CDR2 reads FYNNEI. This CDR3 spans 14 amino acids. The CDR3 here is CASRPPRQNTEAFF. DNA for the CDR3: TGTGCCAGCAGGCCCCCCAGACAGAACACTGAAGCTTTCTTT. The whole variable domain, filled in from reference TRBV2 and TRBJ1-1, reads EPEVTQTPSHQVTQMGQEVILRCVPISNHLYFYWYRQILGQKVEFLVSFYNNEISEKSEIFDDQFSVERPDGSNFTLKIRSTKLEDSAMYFCASRPPRQNTEAFFGQGTRLTVV.

This clone has just a few counts. The chain carries TRBV7-9 and TRBJ1-1; D is unclear. CDR1 is SEHNR, CDR2 FQNEAQ, per germline (reference sequence). V dropped 4 bases and J dropped 4 bases, with 16 bases sitting between them. The CDR3 consists of 15 residues. CDR3 region: CASSSLGDKSTEAFF. The DNA for the CDR3 is TGTGCCAGCAGCTCACTGGGAGACAAAAGCACTGAAGCTTTCTTT.

The rearrangement links TRBV28 to TRBJ2-7; D is possibly TRBD1 (5 bases). The V and J ends lost 9 bases and 3 bases respectively, with 15 bases between them. CDR1 and CDR2 from the germline V gene are MDHEN and SYDVKM. This CDR3 has 13 amino acids. The CDR3: CASSPGRVYEQYF. In nucleotides, the CDR3 is TGTGCCAGTAGTCCCGGCAGGGTCTACGAGCAGTACTTC. Using reference TRBV28 and TRBJ2-7 for the parts outside the CDR3, the full variable domain is DVKVTQSSRYLVKRTGEKVFLECVQDMDHENMFWYRQDPGLGLRLIYFSYDVKMKEKGDIPEGYSVSREKKERFSLILESASTNQTSMYLCASSPGRVYEQYFGPGTRLTVT.

The genes are TRBV7-8 and TRBJ2-7, with 11 bases identical to TRBD1. CDR1 and CDR2 (germline): SGHVS, FQNEAQ. V shed 5 bases, J shed 2 bases, and the junction held 5 bases outside the gene matches. The CDR3 is 15 residues long. The CDR3 reads CASSLGTGGPYEQYF. The CDR3 region has the DNA TGTGCCAGCAGCCTCGGGACAGGGGGGCCCTACGAGCAGTACTTC. Combining the CDR3 with reference TRBV7-8 and TRBJ2-7 gives the whole variable domain GAGVSQSPRYKVAKRGQDVALRCDPISGHVSLFWYQQALGQGPEFLTYFQNEAQLDKSGLPSDRFFAERPEGSVSTLKIQRTQQEDSAVYLCASSLGTGGPYEQYFGPGTRLTVT.

The chain employs TRBV19 and TRBJ1-2; 9 nucleotides agree with TRBD1. V lost 4 bases, J lost 8 bases, and 11 bases stayed unmatched. Germline V lookup: CDR1 LNHDA, CDR2 SQIVND (reference sequence). This CDR3 spans 15 amino acids. CDR3 DNA: TGTGCCAGTAGTAAAAGGACAGGGGCCCTCCACGGCTACACCTTC. It is translated as CASSKRTGALHGYTF.